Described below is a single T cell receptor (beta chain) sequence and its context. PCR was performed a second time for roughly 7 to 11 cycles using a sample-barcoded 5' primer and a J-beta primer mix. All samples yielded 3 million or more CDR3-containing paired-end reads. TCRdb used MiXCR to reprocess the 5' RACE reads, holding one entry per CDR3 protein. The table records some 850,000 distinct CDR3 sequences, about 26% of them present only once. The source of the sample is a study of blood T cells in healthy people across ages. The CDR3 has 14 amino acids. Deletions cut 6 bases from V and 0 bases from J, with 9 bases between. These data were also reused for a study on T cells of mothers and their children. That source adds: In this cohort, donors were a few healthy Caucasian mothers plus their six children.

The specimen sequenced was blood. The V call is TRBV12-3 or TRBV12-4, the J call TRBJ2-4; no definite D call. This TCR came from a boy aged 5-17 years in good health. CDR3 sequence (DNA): TGTGCCAGCAGGCATCGGTTAGCCAAAAACATTCAGTACTTC. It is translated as CASRHRLAKNIQYF.